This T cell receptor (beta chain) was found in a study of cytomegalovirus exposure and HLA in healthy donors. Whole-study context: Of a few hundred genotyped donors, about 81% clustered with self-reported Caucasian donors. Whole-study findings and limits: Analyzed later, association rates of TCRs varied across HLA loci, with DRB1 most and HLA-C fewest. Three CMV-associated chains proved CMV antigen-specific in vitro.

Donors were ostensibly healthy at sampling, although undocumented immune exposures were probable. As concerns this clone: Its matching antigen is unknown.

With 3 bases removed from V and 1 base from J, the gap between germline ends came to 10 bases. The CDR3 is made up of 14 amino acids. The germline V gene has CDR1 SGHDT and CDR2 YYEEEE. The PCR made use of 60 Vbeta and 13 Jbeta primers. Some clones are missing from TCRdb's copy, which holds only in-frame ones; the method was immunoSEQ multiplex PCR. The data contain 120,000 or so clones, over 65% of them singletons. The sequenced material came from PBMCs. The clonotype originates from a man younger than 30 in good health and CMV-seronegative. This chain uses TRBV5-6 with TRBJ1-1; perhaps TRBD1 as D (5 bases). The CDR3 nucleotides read TGTGCCAGCAGCTCCTGGACACCGAACACTGAAGCTTTCTTT. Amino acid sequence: CASSSWTPNTEAFF.